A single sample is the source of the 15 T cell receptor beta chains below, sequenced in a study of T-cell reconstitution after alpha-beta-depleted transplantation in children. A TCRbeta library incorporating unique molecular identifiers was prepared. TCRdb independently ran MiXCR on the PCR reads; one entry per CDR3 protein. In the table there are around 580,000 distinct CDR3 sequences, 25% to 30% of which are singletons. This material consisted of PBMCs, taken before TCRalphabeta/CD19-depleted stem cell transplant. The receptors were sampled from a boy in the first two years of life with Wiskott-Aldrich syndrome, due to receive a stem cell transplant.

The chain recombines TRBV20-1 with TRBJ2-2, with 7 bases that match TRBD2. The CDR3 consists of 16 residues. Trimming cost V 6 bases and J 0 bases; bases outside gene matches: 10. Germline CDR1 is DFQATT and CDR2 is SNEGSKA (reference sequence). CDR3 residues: CSARRPGRANTGELFF. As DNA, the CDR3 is TGCAGTGCCAGGCGTCCGGGGAGGGCGAACACCGGGGAGCTGTTTTTT.

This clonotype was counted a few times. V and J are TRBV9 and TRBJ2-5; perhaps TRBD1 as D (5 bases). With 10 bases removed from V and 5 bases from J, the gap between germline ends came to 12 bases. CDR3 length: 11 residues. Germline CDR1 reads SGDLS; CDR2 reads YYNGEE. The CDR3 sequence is CARNKGETQYF. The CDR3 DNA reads TGTGCCCGCAACAAGGGGGAGACCCAGTACTTC.

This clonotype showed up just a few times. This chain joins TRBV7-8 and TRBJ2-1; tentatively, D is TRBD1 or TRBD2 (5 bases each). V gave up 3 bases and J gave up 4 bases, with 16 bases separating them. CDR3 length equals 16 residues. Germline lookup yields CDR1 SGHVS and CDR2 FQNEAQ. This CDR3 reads CASSFLLLGEYNEQFF. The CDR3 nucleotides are TGTGCCAGCAGCTTCCTGCTTTTGGGGGAGTACAATGAGCAGTTCTTC.

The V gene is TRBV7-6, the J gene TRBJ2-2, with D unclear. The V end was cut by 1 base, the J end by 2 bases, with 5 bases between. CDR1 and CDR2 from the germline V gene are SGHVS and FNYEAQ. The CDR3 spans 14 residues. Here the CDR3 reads CASSLVSNTGELFF. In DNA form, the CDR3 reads TGTGCCAGCAGCTTAGTTTCAAACACCGGGGAGCTGTTTTTT.

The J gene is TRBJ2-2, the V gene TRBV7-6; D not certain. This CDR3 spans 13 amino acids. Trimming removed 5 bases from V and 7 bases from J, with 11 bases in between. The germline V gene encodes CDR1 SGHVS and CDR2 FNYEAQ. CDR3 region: CASSALDGGELFF. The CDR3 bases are TGTGCCAGCAGCGCACTGGATGGCGGGGAGCTGTTTTTT.

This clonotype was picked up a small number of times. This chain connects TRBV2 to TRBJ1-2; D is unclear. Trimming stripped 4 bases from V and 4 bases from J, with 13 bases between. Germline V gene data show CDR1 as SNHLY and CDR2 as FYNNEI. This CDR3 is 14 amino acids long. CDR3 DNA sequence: TGTGCCAGCAGTGTGAGTGGCAGCTTCTATGGCTACACCTTC. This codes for CASSVSGSFYGYTF.

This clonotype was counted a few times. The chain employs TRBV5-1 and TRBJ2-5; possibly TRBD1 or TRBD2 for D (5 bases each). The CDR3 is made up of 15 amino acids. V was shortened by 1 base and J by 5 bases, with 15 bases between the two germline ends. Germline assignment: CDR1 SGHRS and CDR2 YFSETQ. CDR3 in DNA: TGCGCCAGCAGCTTGAGGGGACGCGGCTCGGAGACCCAGTACTTC. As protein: CASSLRGRGSETQYF.

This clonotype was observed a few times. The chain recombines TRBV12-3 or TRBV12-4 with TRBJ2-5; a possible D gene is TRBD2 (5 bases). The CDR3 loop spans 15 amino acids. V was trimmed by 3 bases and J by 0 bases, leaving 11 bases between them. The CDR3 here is CASSFRGADQETQYF. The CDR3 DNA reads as TGTGCCAGCAGTTTCCGGGGAGCAGACCAAGAGACCCAGTACTTC.

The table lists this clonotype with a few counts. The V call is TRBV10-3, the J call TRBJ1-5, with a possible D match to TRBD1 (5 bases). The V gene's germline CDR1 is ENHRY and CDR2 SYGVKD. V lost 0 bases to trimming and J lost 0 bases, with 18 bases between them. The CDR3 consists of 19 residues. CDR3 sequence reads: CAISESRPGTSYSNQPQHF. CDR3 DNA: TGTGCCATCAGTGAGTCTCGGCCCGGGACCTCTTATAGCAATCAGCCCCAGCATTTT.

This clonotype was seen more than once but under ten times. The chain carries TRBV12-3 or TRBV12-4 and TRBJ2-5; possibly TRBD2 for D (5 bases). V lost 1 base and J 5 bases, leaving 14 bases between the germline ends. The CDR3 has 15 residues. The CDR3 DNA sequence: TGTGCCAGCAGTTTAGGGAGTCTAGCCGGTGAGACCCAGTACTTC. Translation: CASSLGSLAGETQYF.

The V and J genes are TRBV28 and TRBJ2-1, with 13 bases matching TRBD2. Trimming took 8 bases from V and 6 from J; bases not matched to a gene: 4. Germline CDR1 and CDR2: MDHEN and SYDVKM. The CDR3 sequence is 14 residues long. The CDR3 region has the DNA TGTGCCAGCGGGGGACTAGCGGGAATCAATGAGCAGTTCTTC. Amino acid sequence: CASGGLAGINEQFF. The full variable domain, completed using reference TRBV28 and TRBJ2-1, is DVKVTQSSRYLVKRTGEKVFLECVQDMDHENMFWYRQDPGLGLRLIYFSYDVKMKEKGDIPEGYSVSREKKERFSLILESASTNQTSMYLCASGGLAGINEQFFGPGTRLTVL.

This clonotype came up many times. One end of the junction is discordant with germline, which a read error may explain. The CDR3 sequence: CASSLRGNTGELFF. DNA of the CDR3: TGTGCCAGCAGTTTAAGAGGAAACACCGGGGAGCTGTTTTTT. V gene TRBV5-1 combines with J gene TRBJ2-2; D gene unclear. The CDR3 length is 14 residues. Germline CDR1 reads SGHRS; CDR2 reads YFSETQ.

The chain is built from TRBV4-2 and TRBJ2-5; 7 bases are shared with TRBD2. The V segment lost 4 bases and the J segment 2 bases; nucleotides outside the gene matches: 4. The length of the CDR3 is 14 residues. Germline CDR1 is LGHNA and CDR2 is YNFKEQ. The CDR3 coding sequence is TGTGCCAGCAGCCGCGGACTAGATCAAGAGACCCAGTACTTC. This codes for CASSRGLDQETQYF.

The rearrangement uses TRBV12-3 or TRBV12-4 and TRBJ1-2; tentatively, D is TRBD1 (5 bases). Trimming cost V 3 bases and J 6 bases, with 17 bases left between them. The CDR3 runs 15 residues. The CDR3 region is CASSLLGGHYNGYTF. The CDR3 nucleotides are TGTGCCAGCAGTTTGTTGGGTGGACACTATAATGGCTACACCTTC.

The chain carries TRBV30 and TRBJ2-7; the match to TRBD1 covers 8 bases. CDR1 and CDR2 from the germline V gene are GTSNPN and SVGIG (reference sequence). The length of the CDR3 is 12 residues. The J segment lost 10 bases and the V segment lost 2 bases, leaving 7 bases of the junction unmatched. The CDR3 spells CAWSRDRKFQYF. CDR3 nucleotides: TGTGCCTGGAGTCGGGACAGGAAATTTCAGTACTTC.